The T cell receptor beta chain described here comes from a study of blood T cell repertoires in COVID-19. Study overall: Both acute and convalescent COVID-19 samples were obtained from the United States, Italy and Spain.

The ends lost 4 bases at V and 8 bases at J; junction bases unmatched: 8. The CDR3 extends over 16 amino acids. CDR1 SGHRS and CDR2 YFSETQ come from the germline V gene. The repertoire was sequenced with immunoSEQ multiplex PCR; TCRdb's copy has only in-frame clones and lacks some. The table records fewer than 350,000 clones, less than 90% of them present only once. The sequence was collected from a woman under 40 with COVID-19, enrolled during active disease. This chain links TRBV5-1 with TRBJ2-1, with TRBD2 identical over 14 bases. Sequenced material: peripheral blood. This CDR3 reads CASSLPTSGGADEQFF. As DNA, the CDR3 is TGCGCCAGCAGCCTACCGACTAGCGGGGGGGCCGATGAGCAGTTCTTC.